This record concerns one TCR beta chain sequence. Its antigen is unidentified. Sequencing targeted TCR beta in blood CD8+ and CD4+ T cells. Through negative isolation, CD4+ and CD8+ T cells were obtained, while TEMRA cells were enriched using FACS. Random hexamers were used to reverse transcribe roughly 0.45 to 1 ug of RNA. One entry per CDR3 protein, called by TCRdb with MiXCR from the immunoSEQ multiplex PCR reads. The table lists 240,000 or so distinct CDR3 sequences, 90% to 96% of them singletons. The ends lost 9 bases at V and 5 bases at J; junction bases unmatched: 6. This CDR3 is 12 amino acids long. This specimen belongs to a study of CD8 T cells in Susac syndrome. Overall study context: Patients with Susac syndrome were therapy-naive, taking corticosteroids, with some also receiving intravenous immunoglobulin, or taking intravenous immunoglobulin alone at the time their blood was drawn.

Whole-study findings and limits: The Susac syndrome CD4+ T cell repertoires displayed no clonal expansion.

This chain uses TRBV23-1 with TRBJ1-1; 7 bases line up with TRBD1. TRBV23-1 counts as an open reading frame of uncertain function. Specimen: CD4+ T cells from PBMCs. The origin of this receptor is a human donor with Susac syndrome. The CDR3 region has the DNA TGCGCCAGACCCAGGGGGGTAACTGAAGCTTTCTTT. Its protein product is CARPRGVTEAFF.